Sequencing of this TCR beta chain was carried out in a study of T-cell reconstitution after alpha-beta-depleted transplantation in children. Unique molecular identifiers were incorporated into the prepared TCRbeta library. TCRdb passed the PCR reads through MiXCR, listing each CDR3 protein once. The data contain 700,000 to 950,000 distinct CDR3 sequences, less than 20% of them singletons. This clonotype was seen a handful of times. Its antigen is still unknown. Study-wide findings and caveats: T-cell numbers and diversity one year post-transplant derived largely from freshly generated T cells. Several hundred rapidly expanded clones from non-depleted graft cells reportedly supplied alpha-beta T cells about two months post-transplant.

Germline CDR1 is SGHVS and CDR2 is FQNEAQ. The V gene lost 5 bases and the J gene lost 6 bases, with 11 bases spanning the gap. The CDR3 runs 13 residues. The specimen comprised PBMCs, mostly from graft donor cells, sampled 360 days after TCRalphabeta/CD19-depleted stem cell transplant. The chain uses TRBV7-8 and TRBJ1-5, with TRBD1 as a possible D gene (5 bases). The TCR was taken from a male patient between 5 and 17 years old who had a stem cell transplant for acute lymphoblastic leukemia, so the T cells may come from the graft donor. Here the CDR3 DNA reads TGTGCCAGCAGCGCAACTCAGGGTCAGCCCCAGCATTTT. Its protein is CASSATQGQPQHF.